The entry below gives a single T cell receptor beta chain sequence along with its context. Its antigen is as yet unknown. The sample originates from a study of shared clonotypes between healthy human individuals. This CDR3 region has 11 residues. V was trimmed by 7 bases and J by 7 bases, leaving 7 bases between them. CDR1 is SNHLY and CDR2 is FYNNEI in the germline V gene. Adult donors, all healthy and HIV-negative, had no recent acute infections or vaccinations. It was into CD45RA+ naive and CD45RA-negative memory subsets that the CD4+ cells were split. The study, taken as a whole, reports: Generation of non-shared clonotypes was less probable than generation of clonotypes shared by all four donors. In a few donors, about 5% of naive CD4 clonotypes appeared in common.

The method was immunoSEQ multiplex PCR; TCRdb's version includes in-frame clones alone and lacks a portion of them. In the table there are about 1.1 million clones, around 78% of which are singletons. V is TRBV2 and J is TRBJ1-4; no clear D. The sequenced material came from memory CD4+ T cells from PBMCs. The sample's subset: CD45RA-negative fraction. This TCR was recovered from a man aged 18 to 30 in good health. Some clones in this sample may be carry-over from other donors' samples. CDR3 nucleotide sequence: TGTGCCAGCATTAGGAGTGAAAAACTGTTTTTT. Protein: CASIRSEKLFF.